The entry that follows covers one TCR beta chain sequence. The data were obtained in a study of control samples from healthy donors and cancer patients. The trim removed 0 bases at V and 2 bases at J, leaving 0 bases unmatched. Germline CDR1 is SGHRS and CDR2 is YFSETQ. This CDR3 comprises 15 residues. Clones were read by immunoSEQ multiplex PCR, and TCRdb kept only the in-frame ones, dropping some. This sample carries about 130,000 clones, 87% of them seen once, and the ten largest clones take around 2%. The TCR comes from a man aged 18 to 35 in good health. V and J are TRBV5-1 and TRBJ1-4; 8 positions match TRBD1. Sequencing was performed on blood. The CDR3, as DNA: TGCGCCAGCAGCTTGGGGACAGGGACTAATGAAAAACTGTTTTTT. This gives the protein CASSLGTGTNEKLFF.